The 30 T cell receptor beta chains given below trace back to one sample, sequenced in a study of cytomegalovirus exposure and HLA in healthy donors. This PCR relied on a set of 60 Vbeta primers and 13 Jbeta primers. Generated by immunoSEQ multiplex PCR, the TCRdb table keeps only in-frame clones and is missing some. The sample shows fewer than 95,000 clones, and 4.5% to 6.5% sits with its ten largest clones. The material sequenced was PBMCs. These receptors were obtained from a middle-aged woman in good health and CMV-seropositive.

V and J are TRBV15 and TRBJ2-7; TRBD2 agrees at 11 bases. CDR1 LNHNV and CDR2 YYDKDF come from the germline V gene (reference sequence). The CDR3 spans 19 residues. Unmatched junction bases numbered 16, after V lost 6 bases and J lost 0 bases. CDR3: CATRTGRASGTSGSYEQYF. The DNA of the CDR3 is TGTGCCACCAGGACAGGGCGGGCCTCCGGGACTAGCGGCTCCTACGAGCAGTACTTC.

V is TRBV16 and J is TRBJ1-1; possible D gene TRBD1, 6 bases. Germline V lookup: CDR1 KGHSY, CDR2 FQNENV. There are 15 residues in the CDR3. V lost 4 bases to trimming and J lost 7 bases, with 19 bases between them. The CDR3 reads CASSRGQGRFNEAFF. CDR3 nucleotide sequence: TGTGCCAGCAGCCGGGGCCAGGGGCGTTTTAATGAAGCTTTCTTT.

The rearrangement joins TRBV19 to TRBJ2-5, with D perhaps TRBD1 (7 bases). This CDR3 spans 14 amino acids. Trimming left V 9 bases short and J 5 bases short, with 19 bases between. Per the germline V gene, CDR1 is LNHDA and CDR2 is SQIVND (reference sequence). In nucleotides, the CDR3 is TGTGCCAGCAAGACAGGGCGGGGCTTGGAGACCCAGTACTTC. As protein: CASKTGRGLETQYF.

Considering frequency, this clone is medium-sized. This chain links TRBV28 with TRBJ1-5, with a weak D call TRBD1 (5 bases). Germline CDR1 is MDHEN and CDR2 is SYDVKM. V was clipped by 1 base and J by 3 bases, with 13 bases between them. CDR3 length: 16 amino acids. CDR3 loop: CASSLFSGALNQPQHF. CDR3 coding DNA: TGTGCCAGCAGTTTATTCAGTGGGGCCCTCAATCAGCCCCAGCATTTT.

The V and J genes are TRBV7-3 and TRBJ2-1; D is undetermined. Trimming shortened V by 8 bases and J by 0 bases, and 8 bases separated the two germline ends. Germline values: CDR1 SGHTA, CDR2 FQGTGA. The CDR3 has 13 amino acids. The CDR3 spells CASGQGSYNEQFF. The DNA for the CDR3 is TGTGCCAGCGGGCAAGGCTCCTACAATGAGCAGTTCTTC.

The rearrangement links TRBV30 to TRBJ2-5; 7 bases align to TRBD2. The CDR3 is made up of 15 amino acids. The V gene end was trimmed by 1 base and the J gene end by 5 bases; junction bases not matched to a gene: 10. Germline CDR1 reads GTSNPN; CDR2 reads SVGIG (reference sequence). The chain's CDR3 is CAWSGGGLRPETQYF. The CDR3 DNA reads as TGTGCCTGGAGTGGGGGGGGACTGAGGCCGGAGACCCAGTACTTC.

The gene calls are TRBV5-6 and TRBJ1-1; D is unresolved. The CDR3 sequence is 12 residues long. The ends were cut back, 4 bases at V and 8 bases at J, with 12 bases in the middle. Germline V CDR1 and CDR2: SGHDT, YYEEEE. CDR3 DNA: TGTGCCAGCAGCGGAGGACTTAACGAAGCTTTCTTT. This sequence encodes CASSGGLNEAFF.

V gene TRBV13 combines with J gene TRBJ1-1; D is unresolved. There are 14 residues in the CDR3. V lost 6 bases and J 0 bases, leaving 11 bases between the germline ends. CDR1 PRHDT and CDR2 FYEKMQ come from the germline V gene (reference sequence). CDR3 residues: CASSTRQMNTEAFF. CDR3 sequence (DNA): TGTGCCAGCAGTACCAGGCAGATGAACACTGAAGCTTTCTTT.

CDR3 sequence reads: CSRSGEETQYF. DNA of the CDR3: TGCAGTCGAAGCGGGGAAGAGACCCAGTACTTC. The chain is built from TRBV20-1 and TRBJ2-5, with TRBD2 matching over 7 bases. Germline V gene sequence: CDR1 DFQATT, CDR2 SNEGSKA (reference sequence). V lost 8 bases, J lost 3 bases, and 3 bases stayed unmatched. The length of the CDR3 is 11 residues.

The J gene is TRBJ1-3, the V gene TRBV5-1; the D gene is possibly TRBD1 (6 bases). The length of the CDR3 is 16 residues. V lost 4 bases to trimming and J lost 4 bases, with 18 bases between them. Germline V gives CDR1 SGHRS, CDR2 YFSETQ. CDR3 sequence: CASSEDPQGGGNTIYF. CDR3 bases: TGCGCCAGCAGCGAGGACCCACAGGGTGGCGGAAACACCATATATTTT.

The chain has TRBV4-3 and TRBJ1-2; a weak D match, TRBD1 (5 bases). Looked up from germline, CDR1 is LGHNA and CDR2 is YSLEER. The V gene lost 4 bases and the J gene lost 14 bases, with 20 bases spanning the gap. This CDR3 has 13 amino acids. CDR3 loop: CASSPRDSLGRTF. CDR3 nucleotides: TGCGCCAGCAGCCCAAGGGACTCCCTCGGGAGGACCTTC.

The V gene is TRBV5-4, the J gene TRBJ2-5; TRBD1 agrees at 9 bases. In germline, CDR1 is SGHNT, CDR2 YYREEE (reference sequence). The CDR3 runs to 14 residues. Losses at the gene ends were 4 bases for V and 11 bases for J; bases not matched to a gene: 12. The CDR3 region is CASSPRTGVREQYF. In DNA form, the CDR3 reads TGTGCCAGCAGCCCGAGGACAGGGGTACGAGAGCAGTACTTC.

The chain uses TRBV6-1 and TRBJ2-7, with 8 bases matching TRBD1. This CDR3 comprises 17 residues. Germline CDR1 MNHNS, CDR2 SASEGT. Trimming took 0 bases from V and 5 from J; bases not matched to a gene: 12. The CDR3 DNA follows: TGTGCCAGCAGTGAAGCGCTGAGGAGGACAGGGAGTCACGAGCAGTACTTC. Translated, it gives CASSEALRRTGSHEQYF.

This rearrangement joins TRBV19 to TRBJ1-1; D is possibly TRBD1 (5 bases). CDR3 length equals 14 residues. V lost 6 bases, J lost 5 bases, and 16 bases lay in between. The germline V gene has CDR1 LNHDA and CDR2 SQIVND (reference sequence). CDR3 coding DNA: TGTGCCAGTAGCTGGGGGGTCGCAAGGACTGAAGCTTTCTTT. The encoded protein is CASSWGVARTEAFF.

The chain links TRBV7-6 to TRBJ2-7; D possibly corresponds to TRBD2 (5 bases). V was clipped by 5 bases and J by 1 base, with 18 bases between them. The CDR3 spans 16 residues. The germline CDR1 and CDR2 sequences are SGHVS and FNYEAQ. In DNA form, the CDR3 reads TGTGCCAGCAGCCCGGGATCGGCCCGCTCATCCTACGAGCAGTACTTC. Protein sequence: CASSPGSARSSYEQYF.

This sequence joins TRBV9 and TRBJ1-1, with 7 bases fitting TRBD1. The CDR3 has 14 residues. From germline, CDR1 is SGDLS and CDR2 YYNGEE. V was clipped by 5 bases and J by 2 bases; unmatched bases: 6. This CDR3 is CASRKGQTNTEAFF. CDR3 nucleotide sequence: TGTGCCAGCAGGAAGGGACAGACAAACACTGAAGCTTTCTTT.

The rearrangement links TRBV2 to TRBJ2-1; D is ambiguous. Trimming removed 5 bases at V and 0 bases at J, with 8 bases between. The CDR3 has 14 amino acids. The V gene's germline CDR1 is SNHLY and CDR2 FYNNEI. In nucleotides, the CDR3 is TGTGCCAGCAGTACTATGAGCTCCTACAATGAGCAGTTCTTC. Its translation: CASSTMSSYNEQFF.

V gene TRBV11-2 combines with J gene TRBJ2-7; TRBD2 matches 11 bases. Germline CDR1 is SGHAT and CDR2 is FQNNGV. Germline trimming cut 5 bases from V and 1 base from J; bases unmatched to any gene: 4. The CDR3 covers 15 residues. CDR3 DNA: TGTGCCAGCAGCCCACTAGCGGGAGCGTCCTACGAGCAGTACTTC. Translating gives CASSPLAGASYEQYF.

The chain recombines TRBV6-5 with TRBJ1-1, with 9 positions matching TRBD1. V shed 6 bases and J 4 bases; nucleotides not matched to a gene: 6. Looked up from germline, CDR1 is MNHEY and CDR2 is SVGAGI. The CDR3 loop spans 14 amino acids. The chain's CDR3 is CASSQGQGTTEAFF. The CDR3 region has the DNA TGTGCCAGCAGCCAGGGACAGGGAACCACTGAAGCTTTCTTT.

The chain joins TRBV12-5 to TRBJ2-2; D perhaps matches TRBD2 (6 bases). Trimming stripped 8 bases from V and 0 bases from J, with 10 bases between. The CDR3 runs 14 residues. Germline lookup yields CDR1 LGHNT and CDR2 FRNRAP. The CDR3 nucleotides read TGTGCTAGTAGGAGGGTTTCGAACACCGGGGAGCTGTTTTTT. Encoded protein: CASRRVSNTGELFF.

The J gene is TRBJ2-1, the V gene TRBV4-2, with 8 bases matching TRBD2. CDR1 LGHNA and CDR2 YNFKEQ come from the germline V gene. This CDR3 has 16 residues. The ends lost 1 base at V and 6 bases at J; junction bases unmatched: 8. The CDR3 protein is CASSQGVGLGLNEQFF. The CDR3 DNA follows: TGTGCCAGCAGCCAAGGGGTGGGACTAGGGCTCAATGAGCAGTTCTTC.

The chain recombines TRBV19 with TRBJ2-7, with TRBD1 matching over 10 bases. The CDR3 consists of 17 residues. CDR1 and CDR2 from the germline V gene are LNHDA and SQIVND (reference sequence). J lost 2 bases, V lost 2 bases, and 9 bases had no gene match. The CDR3 protein is CASSINLRDRGTYEQYF. The CDR3 DNA is TGTGCCAGTAGTATAAATCTCCGGGACAGGGGAACCTACGAGCAGTACTTC. The variable domain in full, with the rest retrieved from reference TRBV19 and TRBJ2-7, is DGGITQSPKYLFRKEGQNVTLSCEQNLNHDAMYWYRQDPGQGLRLIYYSQIVNDFQKGDIAEGYSVSREKKESFPLTVTSAQKNPTAFYLCASSINLRDRGTYEQYFGPGTRLTVT.

The J gene is TRBJ2-5, the V gene TRBV19, with D tentatively TRBD1 (6 bases). The CDR3 spans 16 residues. With 1 base removed from V and 5 bases from J, the gap between germline ends came to 17 bases. The V gene's germline CDR1 is LNHDA and CDR2 SQIVND (reference sequence). This CDR3 reads CASSIGVLQGRETQYF. The DNA for the CDR3 is TGTGCCAGTAGTATAGGGGTTTTACAGGGTAGGGAGACCCAGTACTTC. The entire variable domain, with the rest obtained from reference TRBV19 and TRBJ2-5, is as follows: DGGITQSPKYLFRKEGQNVTLSCEQNLNHDAMYWYRQDPGQGLRLIYYSQIVNDFQKGDIAEGYSVSREKKESFPLTVTSAQKNPTAFYLCASSIGVLQGRETQYFGPGTRLLVL.

CDR3 bases: TGTGCCAGCACAAGAACATTTTCGGGACAGGGGGCCGGTGGCTACACCTTC. Its protein is CASTRTFSGQGAGGYTF. This chain links TRBV2 with TRBJ1-2; 12 nucleotides agree with TRBD1. Germline CDR1 and CDR2: SNHLY and FYNNEI. The V and J ends lost 7 bases and 7 bases, in that order; junction bases with no gene match: 16. The CDR3 is 17 residues long.

V usage is TRBV29-1 and J usage is TRBJ2-1; the match to TRBD2 covers 7 bases. V dropped 0 bases and J dropped 9; count of bases not matched to a gene: 23. The germline CDR1 and CDR2 sequences are SQVTM and ANQGSEA. This CDR3 contains 19 residues. This CDR3 is CSVEDLPGSGNHLWAEQFF. The CDR3 nucleotides are TGCAGCGTTGAAGATCTACCGGGGAGCGGGAACCACCTTTGGGCTGAGCAGTTCTTC.

The rearrangement uses TRBV6-1 and TRBJ1-1; 8 bases fit TRBD1. CDR3 length: 14 residues. J lost 6 bases, V lost 6 bases, and 9 bases had no gene match. Germline V gene lookup returns CDR1 MNHNS and CDR2 SASEGT. The CDR3 sequence is CASRRETGVAEAFF. The CDR3 coding sequence is TGTGCCAGCAGGAGGGAGACAGGGGTCGCTGAAGCTTTCTTT.

Here the CDR3 DNA reads TGTGCCAGCCGAAGAGAGCAGCCCCAGCATTTT. Translating gives CASRREQPQHF. The J gene is TRBJ1-5, the V gene TRBV25-1; D gene unclear. Germline-derived CDR1 and CDR2 are MGHDK and SYGVNS. The CDR3 is 11 residues long. V was clipped by 8 bases and J by 7 bases, with 9 bases between them.

The chain joins TRBV29-1 to TRBJ1-2; the D is unclear. The V gene lost 5 bases and the J gene lost 1 base, with 2 bases spanning the gap. The CDR3 contains 10 residues. Germline loops: CDR1 SQVTM, CDR2 ANQGSEA. CDR3 nucleotide sequence: TGCAGCGTTTATAACTATGGCTACACCTTC. Its protein product is CSVYNYGYTF.

The gene calls are TRBV7-6 and TRBJ2-2; 7 bases match TRBD2. CDR1 is SGHVS and CDR2 is FNYEAQ in the germline V gene. Trimming cost V 1 base and J 0 bases; bases outside gene matches: 2. The CDR3 length is 16 residues. The CDR3: CASSLDGRTNTGELFF. The DNA of the CDR3 is TGTGCCAGCAGCTTAGACGGGAGGACGAACACCGGGGAGCTGTTTTTT.

The rearrangement uses TRBV16 and TRBJ1-2; a weak D match, TRBD1 (5 bases). Trimming stripped 5 bases from V and 7 bases from J, with 14 bases between. In germline, CDR1 is KGHSY, CDR2 FQNENV. This CDR3 has 13 residues. The CDR3 protein is CASSLGAATGYTF. The CDR3 region has the DNA TGTGCCAGCAGCTTAGGGGCGGCCACTGGCTACACCTTC.